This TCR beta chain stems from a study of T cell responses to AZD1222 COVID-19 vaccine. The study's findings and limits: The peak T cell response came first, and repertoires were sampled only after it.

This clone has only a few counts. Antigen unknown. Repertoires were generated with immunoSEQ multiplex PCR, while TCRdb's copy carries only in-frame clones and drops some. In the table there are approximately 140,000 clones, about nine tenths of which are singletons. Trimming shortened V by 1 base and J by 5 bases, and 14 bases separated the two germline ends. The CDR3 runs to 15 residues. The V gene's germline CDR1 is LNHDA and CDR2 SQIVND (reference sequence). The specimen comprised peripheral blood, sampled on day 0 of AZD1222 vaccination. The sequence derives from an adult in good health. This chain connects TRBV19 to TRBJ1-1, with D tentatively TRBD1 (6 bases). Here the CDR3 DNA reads TGTGCCAGTAGTATAGCTCCGGGGGGCTTTACTGAAGCTTTCTTT. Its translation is CASSIAPGGFTEAFF.